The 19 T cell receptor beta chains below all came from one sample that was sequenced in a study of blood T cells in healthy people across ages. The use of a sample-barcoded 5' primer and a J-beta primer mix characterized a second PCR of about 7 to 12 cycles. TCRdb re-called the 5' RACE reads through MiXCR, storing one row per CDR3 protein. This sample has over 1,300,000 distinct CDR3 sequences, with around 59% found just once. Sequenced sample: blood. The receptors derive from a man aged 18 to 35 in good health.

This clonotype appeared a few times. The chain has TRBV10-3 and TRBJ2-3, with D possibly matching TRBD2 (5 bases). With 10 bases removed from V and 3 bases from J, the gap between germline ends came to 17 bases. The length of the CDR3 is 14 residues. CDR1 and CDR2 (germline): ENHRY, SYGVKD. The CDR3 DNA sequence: TGTGCCACCAGCCTAGGGAGTACGACAGATACGCAGTATTTT. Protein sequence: CATSLGSTTDTQYF.

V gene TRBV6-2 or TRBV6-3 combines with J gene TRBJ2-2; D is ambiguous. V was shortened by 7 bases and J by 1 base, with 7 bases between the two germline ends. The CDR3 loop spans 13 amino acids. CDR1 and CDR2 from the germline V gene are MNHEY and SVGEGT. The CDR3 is CASKTENTGELFF. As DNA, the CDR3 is TGTGCCAGCAAGACGGAGAACACCGGGGAGCTGTTTTTT.

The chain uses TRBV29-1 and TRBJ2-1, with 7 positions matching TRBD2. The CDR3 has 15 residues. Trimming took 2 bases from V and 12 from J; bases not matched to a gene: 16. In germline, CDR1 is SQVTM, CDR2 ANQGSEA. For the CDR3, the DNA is TGCAGCGTTGAAAGGGCGCGCGTCGCGGGGGTCCTGCAGTTCTTC. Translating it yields CSVERARVAGVLQFF.

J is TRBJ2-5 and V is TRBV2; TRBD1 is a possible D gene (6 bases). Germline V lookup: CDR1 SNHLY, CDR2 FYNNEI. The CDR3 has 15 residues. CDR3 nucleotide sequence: TGTGCAGGGGCTAGACAGGAGCTAATGAAAGAGACCCAGTACTTC. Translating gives CAGARQELMKETQYF.

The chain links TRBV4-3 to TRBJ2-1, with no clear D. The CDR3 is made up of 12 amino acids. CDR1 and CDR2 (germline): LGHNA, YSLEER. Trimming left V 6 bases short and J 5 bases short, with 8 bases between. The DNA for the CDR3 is TGCGCCAGCAGGGGTCGAAACAATGAGCAGTTCTTC. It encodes CASRGRNNEQFF.

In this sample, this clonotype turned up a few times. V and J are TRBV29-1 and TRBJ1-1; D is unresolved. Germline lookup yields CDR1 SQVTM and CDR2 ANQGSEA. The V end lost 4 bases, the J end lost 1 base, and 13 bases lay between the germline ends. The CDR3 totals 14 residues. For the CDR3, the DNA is TGCAGCGTTGCCCTAATCTATGAGAACACTGAAGCTTTCTTT. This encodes CSVALIYENTEAFF.

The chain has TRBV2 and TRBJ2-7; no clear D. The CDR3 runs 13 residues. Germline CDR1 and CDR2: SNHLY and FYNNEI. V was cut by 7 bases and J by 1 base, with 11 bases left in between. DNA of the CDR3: TGTGCCAGCAACTTCCGGAGATCCTACGAGCAGTACTTC. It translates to CASNFRRSYEQYF.

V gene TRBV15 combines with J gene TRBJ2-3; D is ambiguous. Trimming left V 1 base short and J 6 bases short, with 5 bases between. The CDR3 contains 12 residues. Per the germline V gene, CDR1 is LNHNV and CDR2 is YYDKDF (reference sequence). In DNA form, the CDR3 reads TGTGCCACCAGCAGAGCGCTCGATACGCAGTATTTT. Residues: CATSRALDTQYF.

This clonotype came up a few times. The CDR3 is CASSQGGLMQSYEQYF. Here the CDR3 DNA reads TGTGCCAGCAGCCAAGGGGGACTCATGCAATCCTACGAGCAGTACTTC. V usage is TRBV4-2 and J usage is TRBJ2-7, with D perhaps TRBD2 (6 bases). In germline, CDR1 is LGHNA, CDR2 YNFKEQ. Trimming took 1 base from V and 1 from J, leaving 14 bases between them. The CDR3 spans 16 residues.

Here the CDR3 reads CASSWGSNQPQHF. DNA of the CDR3: TGTGCCAGCAGTTGGGGTTCCAATCAGCCCCAGCATTTT. V gene TRBV27 combines with J gene TRBJ1-5; D uncertain. The length of the CDR3 is 13 residues. Per the germline V gene, CDR1 is MNHEY and CDR2 is SMNVEV (reference sequence). The V and J ends lost 4 bases and 3 bases respectively, with 7 bases between them.

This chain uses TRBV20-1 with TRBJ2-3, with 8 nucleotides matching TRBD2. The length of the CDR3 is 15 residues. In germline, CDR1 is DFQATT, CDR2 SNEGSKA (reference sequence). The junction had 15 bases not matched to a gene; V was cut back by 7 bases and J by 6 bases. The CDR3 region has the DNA TGCAGTGACCCCTTGGGCGGGGGGTTGATGGATACGCAGTATTTT. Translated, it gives CSDPLGGGLMDTQYF.

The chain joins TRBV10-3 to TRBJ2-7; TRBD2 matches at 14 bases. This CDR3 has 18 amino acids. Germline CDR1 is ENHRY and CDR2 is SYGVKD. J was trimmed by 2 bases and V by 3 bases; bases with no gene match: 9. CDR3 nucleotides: TGTGCCATCAGTGATGATGGGACTAGCGGGAGATACACCTACGAGCAGTACTTC. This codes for CAISDDGTSGRYTYEQYF.

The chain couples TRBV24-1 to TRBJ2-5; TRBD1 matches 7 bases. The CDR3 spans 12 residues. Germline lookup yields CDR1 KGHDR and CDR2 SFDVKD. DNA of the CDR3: TGTGCTACAGGGAACAGGGGCGAGACCCAGTACTTC. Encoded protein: CATGNRGETQYF.

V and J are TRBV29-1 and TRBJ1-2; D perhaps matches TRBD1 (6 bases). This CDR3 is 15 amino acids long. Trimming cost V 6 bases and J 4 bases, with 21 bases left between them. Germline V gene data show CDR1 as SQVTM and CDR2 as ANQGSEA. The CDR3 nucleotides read TGCAGCGTGAGATCTGGGGGCACGTCTCTCTATGGCTACACCTTC. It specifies CSVRSGGTSLYGYTF. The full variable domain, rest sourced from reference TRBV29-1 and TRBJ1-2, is SAVISQKPSRDICQRGTSLTIQCQVDSQVTMMFWYRQQPGQSLTLIATANQGSEATYESGFVIDKFPISRPNLTFSTLTVSNMSPEDSSIYLCSVRSGGTSLYGYTFGSGTRLTVV.

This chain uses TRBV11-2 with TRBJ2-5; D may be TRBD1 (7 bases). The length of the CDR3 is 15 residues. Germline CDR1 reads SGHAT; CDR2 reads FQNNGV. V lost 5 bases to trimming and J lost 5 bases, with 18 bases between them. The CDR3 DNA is TGTGCCAGCAGCCTTACAGGGGACTTAGGGGAGACCCAGTACTTC. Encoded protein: CASSLTGDLGETQYF.

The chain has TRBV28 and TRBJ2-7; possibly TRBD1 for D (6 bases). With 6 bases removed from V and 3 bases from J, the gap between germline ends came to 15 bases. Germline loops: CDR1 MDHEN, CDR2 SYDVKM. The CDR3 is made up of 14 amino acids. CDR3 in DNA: TGTGCCAGCAGCCCCGACAGGTGGAACTACGAGCAGTACTTC. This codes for CASSPDRWNYEQYF.

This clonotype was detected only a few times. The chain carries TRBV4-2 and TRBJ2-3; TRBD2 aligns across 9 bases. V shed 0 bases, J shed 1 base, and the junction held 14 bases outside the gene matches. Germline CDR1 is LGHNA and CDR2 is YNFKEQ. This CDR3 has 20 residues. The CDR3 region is CASSQESTLTTSGGTDTQYF. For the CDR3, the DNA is TGTGCCAGCAGCCAAGAATCAACACTTACGACTAGCGGAGGCACAGATACGCAGTATTTT.

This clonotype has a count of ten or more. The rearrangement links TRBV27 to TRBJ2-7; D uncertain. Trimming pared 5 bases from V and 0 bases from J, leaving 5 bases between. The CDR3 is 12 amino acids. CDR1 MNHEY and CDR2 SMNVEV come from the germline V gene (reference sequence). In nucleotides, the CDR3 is TGTGCCAGCAGTCCTTACTCCTACGAGCAGTACTTC. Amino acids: CASSPYSYEQYF.

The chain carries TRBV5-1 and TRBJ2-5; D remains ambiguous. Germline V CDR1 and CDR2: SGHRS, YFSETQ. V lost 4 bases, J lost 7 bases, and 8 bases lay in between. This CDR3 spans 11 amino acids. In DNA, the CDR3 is TGCGCCAGCAGCCCCGATGTGACCCAGTACTTC. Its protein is CASSPDVTQYF.